The source of this T cell receptor beta chain is a study of vaccination effects on CD4 cells after COVID-19. Study as a whole: Both early and late time points after vaccination provided samples from three convalescent patients. Samples gathered post-vaccine arrived a median of 72 days past the second dose.

A single count supports this clone. Its specificity is unknown. Trimming removed 4 bases at V and 0 bases at J, with 11 bases between. The CDR3 sequence is 14 residues long. Germline V gives CDR1 SGHRS, CDR2 YFSETQ. Repertoires were generated with immunoSEQ multiplex PCR, while TCRdb's copy carries only in-frame clones and drops some. The sample includes about 14,000 clones, around 84% seen only once; the top ten take more than 25%. Using viral peptide pools, the ViraFEST assay grew out antigen-specific CD4+ T cells prior to sequencing. The culture ran for nine to eleven days, and then CD4+ T cells were isolated. Between March and December 2020, the person had a SARS-CoV-2 infection that PCR confirmed. Everyone in the study got two shots of either the BNT162b2 or mRNA-1273 vaccine. Cultures used under 2.5 million PBMC per well, approximately 10 IU/ml IL-2 and approximately 11 ug/ml peptides. Cultures received IL-2 medium that replaced half the medium on days 3 and 7.

The TCR comes from a human donor who had a prior SARS-CoV-2 infection. This sample comprised CD4+ T cells from PBMCs cultured with HCoV-NL63 spike peptides, obtained after COVID-19 vaccination. The chain is built from TRBV5-1 and TRBJ2-7, with D tentatively TRBD2 (5 bases). The chain's CDR3 is CASSKQTTSYEQYF. As DNA, the CDR3 is TGCGCCAGCAGCAAACAGACTACCTCCTACGAGCAGTACTTC.